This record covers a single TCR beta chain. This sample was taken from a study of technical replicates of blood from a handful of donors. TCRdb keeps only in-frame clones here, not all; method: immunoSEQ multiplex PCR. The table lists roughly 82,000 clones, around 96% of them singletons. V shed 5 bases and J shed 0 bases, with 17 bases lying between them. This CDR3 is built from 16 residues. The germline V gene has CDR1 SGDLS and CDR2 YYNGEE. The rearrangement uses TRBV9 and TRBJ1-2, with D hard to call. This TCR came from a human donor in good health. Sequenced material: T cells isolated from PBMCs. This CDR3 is CASSLPVSRANYGYTF. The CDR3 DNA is TGTGCCAGCAGTCTCCCAGTCTCACGGGCTAACTATGGCTACACCTTC.